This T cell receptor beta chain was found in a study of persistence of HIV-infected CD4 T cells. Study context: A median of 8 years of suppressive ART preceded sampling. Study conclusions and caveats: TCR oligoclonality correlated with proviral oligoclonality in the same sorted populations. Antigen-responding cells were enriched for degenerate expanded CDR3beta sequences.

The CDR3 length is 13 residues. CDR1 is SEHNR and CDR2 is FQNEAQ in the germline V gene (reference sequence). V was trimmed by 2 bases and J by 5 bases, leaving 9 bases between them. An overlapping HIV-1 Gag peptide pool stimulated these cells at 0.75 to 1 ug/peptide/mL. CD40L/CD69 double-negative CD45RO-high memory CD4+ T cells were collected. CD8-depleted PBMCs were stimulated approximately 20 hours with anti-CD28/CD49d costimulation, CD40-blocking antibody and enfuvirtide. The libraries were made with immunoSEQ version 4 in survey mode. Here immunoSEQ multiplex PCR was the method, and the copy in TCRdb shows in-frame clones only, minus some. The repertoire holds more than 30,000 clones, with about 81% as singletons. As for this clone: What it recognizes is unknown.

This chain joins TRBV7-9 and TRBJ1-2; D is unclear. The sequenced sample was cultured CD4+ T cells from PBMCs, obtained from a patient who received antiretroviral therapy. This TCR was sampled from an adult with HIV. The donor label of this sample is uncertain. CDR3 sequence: CASSLSGRYGYTF. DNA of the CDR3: TGTGCCAGCAGCTTATCAGGAAGGTATGGCTACACCTTC.